A single sample gave rise to the 2 T cell receptor beta chains below, sequenced in a study of T cells in Graves' hyperthyroidism and ophthalmopathy. Authors of the study amplified TCR beta CDR3 regions from RNA transcripts. The HTBI primer set was used in a first-round RT-PCR of the TCR CDR3. TCRdb independently ran MiXCR on the multiplex PCR reads; one entry per CDR3 protein. Counted here are about 300,000 distinct CDR3 sequences, roughly a fifth occurring once; the ten biggest clones make up 35% to 45%. Material for sequencing was blood. The receptors derive from a man aged 50-60 years with Graves' ophthalmopathy.

This clonotype was observed many times. The V gene is TRBV7-9, the J gene TRBJ1-2; D perhaps matches TRBD1 (6 bases). The CDR3 sequence is 12 residues long. CDR1 is SEHNR, CDR2 FQNEAQ, per germline (reference sequence). The V gene lost 3 bases and the J gene lost 4 bases, with 6 bases spanning the gap. This chain's CDR3 is CASSLDSYGYTF. The CDR3 nucleotides are TGTGCCAGCAGCTTGGACAGCTATGGCTACACCTTC.

This chain joins TRBV27 and TRBJ1-2; D might be TRBD1 (6 bases). CDR3 size: 14 residues. The ends were cut back, 5 bases at V and 4 bases at J, with 14 bases in the middle. Germline V gene sequence: CDR1 MNHEY, CDR2 SMNVEV (reference sequence). CDR3 in DNA: TGTGCCAGCAGTCGGGGGGCGAATTCCTATGGCTACACCTTC. It encodes CASSRGANSYGYTF.